This is a list of T cell receptor beta chains from one sample in a study of T cell responses to AZD1222 COVID-19 vaccine. Sequencing used immunoSEQ multiplex PCR; TCRdb keeps in-frame clones, though not all of them. The table has 130,000 to 150,000 clones, about 91% seen once. The starting material was peripheral blood, obtained on day 0 of AZD1222 vaccination. Receptors originate from an adult in good health. Each CDR3 is given with its conserved first and last residue. Not all rows give a size; the values are once, few, many and, for expanded clones, a class.

18,.,TRBV4-2,TRBJ2-3,CASSQAPGLAGAADTQYF
15,.,TRBV9,TRBJ1-2,CASSPPGNVGYGYTF
15,.,TRBV6-4,TRBJ2-7,CASSEWRGPSYEQYF
13,.,TRBV18,TRBJ2-1,CASSPPAHNEQFF
17,few,TRBV15,TRBJ1-4,CATSRDPQTGFGEKLFF
14,.,TRBV15,TRBJ1-1,CATSRDSGAPEAFF
16,.,TRBV5-1,TRBJ2-3,CASSLAAGQGADTQYF
13,.,TRBV29-1,TRBJ2-7,CSAQQGRSYEQYF
13,.,TRBV5-1,TRBJ1-2,CASDEGGGYGYTF
15,.,TRBV7-9,TRBJ2-5,CASSRTSGVEETQYF
15,.,TRBV6-5,TRBJ2-7,CASSYPGQGTYEQYF
10,.,TRBV27,TRBJ2-3,CASGPDTQYF
15,.,TRBV2,TRBJ2-7,CASSEWDGTMFEQYF
12,.,TRBV6-5,TRBJ1-6,CASSAYNSPLHF
15,.,TRBV15,TRBJ2-2,CATSQGQGYTGELFF
14,.,TRBV18,TRBJ2-5,CASSPQGYQETQYF
16,.,TRBV19,TRBJ2-2,CASTIQGPMNTGELFF
12,.,TRBV7-6,TRBJ2-5,CASSLVVETQYF
15,.,TRBV7-2,TRBJ1-2,CASSLDGRFLYGYTF
13,.,TRBV12-3/TRBV12-4,TRBJ1-2,CASSLGRRYGYTF
16,.,TRBV20-1,TRBJ1-5,CSASPSRGLSNQPQHF
15,few,TRBV4-1,TRBJ2-7,CASSQDRTGGHEQYF
17,.,TRBV19,TRBJ1-1,CASSLLPPGQTNTEAFF
15,.,TRBV6-5,TRBJ1-5,CASSQGQAFGQPQHF
15,.,TRBV3-1/TRBV3-2,TRBJ1-4,CASSQGAGGGEKLFF
14,.,TRBV6-1,TRBJ2-5,CASSEAQGGETQYF
15,.,TRBV7-9,TRBJ2-7,CASSLGPGGYDEQYF
16,.,TRBV5-8,TRBJ1-2,CASTYSGTGNNYGYTF
14,.,TRBV10-1,TRBJ1-2,CASSETTGESGYTF